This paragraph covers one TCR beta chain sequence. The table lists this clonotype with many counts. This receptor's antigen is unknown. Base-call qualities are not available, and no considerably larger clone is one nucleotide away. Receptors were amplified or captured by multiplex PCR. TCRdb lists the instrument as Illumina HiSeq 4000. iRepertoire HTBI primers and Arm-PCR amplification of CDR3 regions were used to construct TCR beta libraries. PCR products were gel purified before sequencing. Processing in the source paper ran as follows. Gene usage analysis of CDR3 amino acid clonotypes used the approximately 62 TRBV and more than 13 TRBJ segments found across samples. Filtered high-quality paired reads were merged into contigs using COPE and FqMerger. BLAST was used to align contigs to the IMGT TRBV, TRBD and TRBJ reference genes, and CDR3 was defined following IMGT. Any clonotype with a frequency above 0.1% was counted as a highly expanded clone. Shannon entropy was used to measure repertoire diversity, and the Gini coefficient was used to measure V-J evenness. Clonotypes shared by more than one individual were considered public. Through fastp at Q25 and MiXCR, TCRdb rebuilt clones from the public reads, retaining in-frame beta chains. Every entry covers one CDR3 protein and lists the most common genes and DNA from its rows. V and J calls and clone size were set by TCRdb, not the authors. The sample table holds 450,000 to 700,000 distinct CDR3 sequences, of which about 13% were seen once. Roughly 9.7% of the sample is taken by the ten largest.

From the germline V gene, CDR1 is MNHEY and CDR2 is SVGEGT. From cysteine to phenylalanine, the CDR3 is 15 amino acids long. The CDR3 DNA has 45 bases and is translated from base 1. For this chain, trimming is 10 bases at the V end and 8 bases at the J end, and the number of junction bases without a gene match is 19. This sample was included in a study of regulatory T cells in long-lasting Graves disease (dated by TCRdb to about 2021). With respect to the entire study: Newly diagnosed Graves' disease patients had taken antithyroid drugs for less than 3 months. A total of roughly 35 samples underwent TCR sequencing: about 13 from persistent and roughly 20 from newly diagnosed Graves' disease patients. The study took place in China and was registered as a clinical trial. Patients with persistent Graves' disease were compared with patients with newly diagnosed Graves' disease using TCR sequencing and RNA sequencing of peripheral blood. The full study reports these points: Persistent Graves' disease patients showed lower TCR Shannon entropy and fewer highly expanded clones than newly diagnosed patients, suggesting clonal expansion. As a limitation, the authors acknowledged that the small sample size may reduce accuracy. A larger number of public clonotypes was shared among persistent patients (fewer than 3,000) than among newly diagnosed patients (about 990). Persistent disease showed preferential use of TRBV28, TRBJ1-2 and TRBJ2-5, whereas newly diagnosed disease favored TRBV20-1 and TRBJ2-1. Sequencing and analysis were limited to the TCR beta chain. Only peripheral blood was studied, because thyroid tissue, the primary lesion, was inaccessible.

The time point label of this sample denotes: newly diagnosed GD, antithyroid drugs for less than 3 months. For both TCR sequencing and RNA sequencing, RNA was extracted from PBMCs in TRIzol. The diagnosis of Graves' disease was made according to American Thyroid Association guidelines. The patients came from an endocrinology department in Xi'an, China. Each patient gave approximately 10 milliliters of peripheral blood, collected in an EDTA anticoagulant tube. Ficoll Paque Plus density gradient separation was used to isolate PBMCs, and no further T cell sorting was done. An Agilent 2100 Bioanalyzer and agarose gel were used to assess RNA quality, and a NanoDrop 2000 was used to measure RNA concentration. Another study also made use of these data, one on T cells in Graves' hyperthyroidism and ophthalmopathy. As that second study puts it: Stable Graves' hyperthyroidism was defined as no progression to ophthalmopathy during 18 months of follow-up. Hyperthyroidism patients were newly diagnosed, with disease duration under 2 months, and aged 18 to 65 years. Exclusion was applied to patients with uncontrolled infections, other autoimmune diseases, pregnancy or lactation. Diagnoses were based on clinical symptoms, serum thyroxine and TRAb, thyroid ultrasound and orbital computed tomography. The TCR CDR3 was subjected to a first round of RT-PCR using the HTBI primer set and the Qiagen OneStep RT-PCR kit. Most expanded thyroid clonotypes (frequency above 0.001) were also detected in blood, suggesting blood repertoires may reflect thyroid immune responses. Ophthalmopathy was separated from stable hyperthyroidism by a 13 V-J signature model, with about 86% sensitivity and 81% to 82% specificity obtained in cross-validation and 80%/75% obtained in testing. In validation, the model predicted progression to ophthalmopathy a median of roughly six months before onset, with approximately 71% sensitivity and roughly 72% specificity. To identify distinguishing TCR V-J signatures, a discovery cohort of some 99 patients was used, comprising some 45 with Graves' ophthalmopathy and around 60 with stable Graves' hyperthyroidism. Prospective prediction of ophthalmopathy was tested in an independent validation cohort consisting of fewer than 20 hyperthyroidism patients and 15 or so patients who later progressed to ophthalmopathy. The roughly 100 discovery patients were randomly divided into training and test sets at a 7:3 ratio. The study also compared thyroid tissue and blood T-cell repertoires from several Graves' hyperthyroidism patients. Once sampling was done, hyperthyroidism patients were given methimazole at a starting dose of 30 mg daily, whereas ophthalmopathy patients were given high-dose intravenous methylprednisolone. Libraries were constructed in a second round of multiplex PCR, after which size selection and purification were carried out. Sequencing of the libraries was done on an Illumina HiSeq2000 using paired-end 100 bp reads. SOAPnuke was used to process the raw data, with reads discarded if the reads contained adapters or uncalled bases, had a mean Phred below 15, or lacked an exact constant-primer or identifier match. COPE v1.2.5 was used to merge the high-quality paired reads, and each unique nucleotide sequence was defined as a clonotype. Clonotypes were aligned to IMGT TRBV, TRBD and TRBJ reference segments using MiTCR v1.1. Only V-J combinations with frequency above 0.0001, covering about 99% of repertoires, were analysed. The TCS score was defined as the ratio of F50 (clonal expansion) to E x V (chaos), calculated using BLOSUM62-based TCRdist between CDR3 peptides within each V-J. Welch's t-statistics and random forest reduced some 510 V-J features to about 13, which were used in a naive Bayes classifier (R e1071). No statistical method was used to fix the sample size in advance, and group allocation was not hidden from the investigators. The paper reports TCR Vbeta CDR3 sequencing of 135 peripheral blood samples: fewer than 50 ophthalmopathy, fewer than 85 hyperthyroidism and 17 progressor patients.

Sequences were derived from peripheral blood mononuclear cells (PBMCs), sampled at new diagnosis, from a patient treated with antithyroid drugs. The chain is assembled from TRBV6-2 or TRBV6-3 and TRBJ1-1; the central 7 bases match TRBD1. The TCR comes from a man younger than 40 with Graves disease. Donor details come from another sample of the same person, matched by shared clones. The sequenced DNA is TGTGCCATCAAGACCCCCCACAGGGGATTTGACGAAGCTTTCTTT. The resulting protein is CAIKTPHRGFDEAFF.